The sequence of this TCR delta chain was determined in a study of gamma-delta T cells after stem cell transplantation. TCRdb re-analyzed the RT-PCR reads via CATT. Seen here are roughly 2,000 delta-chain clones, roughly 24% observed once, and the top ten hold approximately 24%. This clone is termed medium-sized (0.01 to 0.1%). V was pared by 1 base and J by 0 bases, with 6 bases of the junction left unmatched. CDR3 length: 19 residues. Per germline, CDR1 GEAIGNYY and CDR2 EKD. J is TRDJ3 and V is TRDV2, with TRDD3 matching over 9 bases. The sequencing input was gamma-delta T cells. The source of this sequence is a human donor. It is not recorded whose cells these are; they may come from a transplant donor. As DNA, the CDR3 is TGTGCCTGTGACACGATACTGGGGGAAAGCTCCTGGGACACCCGACAGATGTTTTTC. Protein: CACDTILGESSWDTRQMFF.